The 29 T cell receptor beta chains given below trace back to one sample, sequenced in a study of OX40 agonist ivuxolimab in advanced cancers. Profiling relied on immunoSEQ multiplex PCR, and the TCRdb table lists in-frame clones only, not all of them. Of tens of thousands of clones in the sample, approximately 89% are singletons; the top ten hold about 0.2%. This material consisted of CD4+ or CD8+ T cells sorted from blood, taken in a trial of the OX40 agonist ivuxolimab. These TCRs come from an adult with an advanced solid tumor such as melanoma, head and neck, liver or kidney cancer.

CDR3 coding DNA: TGTGCCAGCAGCCAAGCCGGGACAGTCTACGAGCAGTACTTC. Residues: CASSQAGTVYEQYF. This sequence joins TRBV4-2 and TRBJ2-7, with 7 bases aligning to TRBD1. Germline V CDR1 and CDR2: LGHNA, YNFKEQ. The length of the CDR3 is 14 residues. The V and J ends lost 1 base and 3 bases, in that order; junction bases with no gene match: 3.

A few counts support this clone. The chain is built from TRBV19 and TRBJ1-1, with 7 bases matching TRBD1. Per germline, CDR1 LNHDA and CDR2 SQIVND (reference sequence). J lost 1 base, V lost 8 bases, and 10 bases had no gene match. This CDR3 is 15 amino acids long. The CDR3 DNA reads as TGTGCCAGTCAAGAGCTTGGACAGGAGAACACTGAAGCTTTCTTT. It encodes CASQELGQENTEAFF.

The chain is built from TRBV15 and TRBJ1-1; D remains unclear. The CDR3 consists of 15 residues. Trimming cost V 1 base and J 0 bases, with 9 bases left between them. Germline loops: CDR1 LNHNV, CDR2 YYDKDF (reference sequence). The CDR3 DNA sequence: TGTGCCACCAGCAGAGGGTTGGGGATGAACACTGAAGCTTTCTTT. Protein product: CATSRGLGMNTEAFF.

The CDR3 protein is CASTLSQGQNGPQHF. The CDR3 region has the DNA TGTGCCAGCACTCTATCGCAGGGTCAGAATGGGCCCCAGCATTTT. The genes are TRBV6-1 and TRBJ1-5; D perhaps matches TRBD1 (5 bases). This CDR3 is 15 amino acids long. Trimming pared 7 bases from V and 9 bases from J, leaving 22 bases between. Germline CDR1 reads MNHNS; CDR2 reads SASEGT.

V usage is TRBV5-1 and J usage is TRBJ1-6, with D tentatively TRBD1 (5 bases). Germline V gene sequence: CDR1 SGHRS, CDR2 YFSETQ. The CDR3 totals 16 residues. Trimming pared 8 bases from V and 7 bases from J, leaving 22 bases between. In nucleotides, the CDR3 is TGCGCCAGTTCTACGGACACGACCCGGGGCAATTCACCCCTCCACTTT. Its translation is CASSTDTTRGNSPLHF.

This sequence joins TRBV14 and TRBJ2-2; no clear D gene. Deletions cut 0 bases from V and 5 bases from J, with 7 bases between. The V gene's germline CDR1 is SGHDN and CDR2 FVKESK. This CDR3 region has 14 residues. CDR3 bases: TGTGCCAGCAGCCAAGATCACTGGACCGGGGAGCTGTTTTTT. Amino acids: CASSQDHWTGELFF.

The genes are TRBV11-2 and TRBJ2-7, with TRBD1 matching 10 bases. Trimming cost V 3 bases and J 2 bases; bases outside gene matches: 4. This CDR3 is built from 15 residues. Germline V gene data show CDR1 as SGHAT and CDR2 as FQNNGV. This chain's CDR3 is CASSLGTGAAYEQYF. The CDR3 bases are TGTGCCAGCAGCTTGGGGACAGGGGCGGCCTACGAGCAGTACTTC.

This clone occurred once. CDR3 region: CASSLFTGQGVSGANVLTF. The CDR3 nucleotides read TGCGCCAGCAGCTTGTTTACGGGACAGGGGGTATCTGGGGCCAACGTCCTGACTTTC. The rearrangement links TRBV5-1 to TRBJ2-6; 11 bases line up with TRBD1. CDR1 and CDR2 (germline): SGHRS, YFSETQ. Unmatched junction bases numbered 7, after V lost 1 base and J lost 1 base. The CDR3 sequence is 19 residues long.

The rearrangement uses TRBV7-2 and TRBJ2-1; perhaps TRBD1 as D (7 bases). V lost 0 bases to trimming and J lost 10 bases, with 16 bases between them. CDR3 size: 15 residues. Germline-derived CDR1 and CDR2 are SGHTA and FQGNSA. CDR3 nucleotide sequence: TGTGCCAGCAGCTTAGCTAGCCCAGGGGGAGGAGAGCAGTTCTTC. This codes for CASSLASPGGGEQFF.

The chain joins TRBV6-1 to TRBJ2-4, with a tentative D call TRBD1 (5 bases). This CDR3 contains 18 residues. V was cut by 4 bases and J by 5 bases, with 24 bases left in between. Germline V lookup: CDR1 MNHNS, CDR2 SASEGT. The CDR3 DNA sequence: TGTGCCAGCAGTGTATCTGGGATAGATTCTTTAGGGGAAAACATTCAGTACTTC. It is translated as CASSVSGIDSLGENIQYF.

This clone was detected a few times. This chain joins TRBV7-2 and TRBJ1-1; TRBD1 aligns across 7 bases. The J segment lost 6 bases and the V segment lost 5 bases, leaving 6 bases of the junction unmatched. The CDR3 has 13 residues. CDR1 is SGHTA and CDR2 is FQGNSA in the germline V gene. The CDR3 DNA is TGTGCCAGCAGCCCGACAGGGTTCGCTGAAGCTTTCTTT. Translated: CASSPTGFAEAFF.

This clone was counted a single time. One end of the junction does not line up with germline, which may come from a read error. J is TRBJ2-7 and V is TRBV11-3; TRBD1 might be the D (5 bases). Per germline, CDR1 SGHNT and CDR2 YENEEA. The CDR3 has 17 amino acids. CDR3 residues: CASSLADTGDPRYEQHF. The CDR3 DNA sequence: TGTGCCAGCAGCTTAGCTGACACAGGAGACCCACGGTACGAGCAGCACTTC.

V gene TRBV11-1 combines with J gene TRBJ1-2; D is unresolved. This CDR3 has 13 residues. Trimming took 9 bases from V and 2 from J, leaving 13 bases between them. CDR1 is SGHAT and CDR2 is FQDESV in the germline V gene (reference sequence). DNA of the CDR3: TGTGCCAGTCGCCATTCGGCGAACTATGGCTACACCTTC. Its protein product is CASRHSANYGYTF. Based on the CDR3 plus reference TRBV11-1 and TRBJ1-2, the full variable domain is EAEVAQSPRYKITEKSQAVAFWCDPISGHATLYWYRQILGQGPELLVQFQDESVVDDSQLPKDRFSAERLKGVDSTLKIQPAELGDSAMYLCASRHSANYGYTFGSGTRLTVV.

V is TRBV4-1 and J is TRBJ2-2; D gene unclear. Germline V gives CDR1 MGHRA, CDR2 YSYEKL. The V and J ends lost 6 bases and 4 bases respectively, with 21 bases between them. The CDR3 loop spans 17 amino acids. CDR3 nucleotide sequence: TGCGCCAGCAGACCCCTCCGAAACACTGCCCTCACCGGGGAGCTGTTTTTT. Translating it yields CASRPLRNTALTGELFF.

This clone was seen once. CDR3 coding DNA: TGTGCCAGCAGCTCGGGGGGGGTTACGCAGTATTTT. Encoded protein: CASSSGGVTQYF. The chain is built from TRBV5-8 and TRBJ2-3, with 8 bases fitting TRBD2. Germline lookup yields CDR1 SGHTS and CDR2 YDEGEE. CDR3 length equals 12 residues. With 3 bases clipped from V and 8 bases from J, the junction kept 2 bases outside the gene matches. The whole variable domain, remainder taken from reference TRBV5-8 and TRBJ2-3, is EAGVTQSPTHLIKTRGQQATLRCSPISGHTSVYWYQQALGLGLQFLLWYDEGEERNRGNFPPRFSGRQFPNYSSELNVNALELEDSALYLCASSSGGVTQYFGPGTRLTVL.

This clone was recorded once. The chain recombines TRBV27 with TRBJ2-7; a possible D gene is TRBD1 (6 bases). Between the trimmed V and J ends, which lost 5 bases and 0 bases, there was a span of 11 bases. Germline assignment: CDR1 MNHEY and CDR2 SMNVEV (reference sequence). The CDR3 extends over 14 amino acids. The CDR3 loop reads CASSLDRISYEQYF. In nucleotides, the CDR3 is TGTGCCAGCAGTCTCGACAGGATCTCCTACGAGCAGTACTTC.

CDR3 in DNA: TGTGCCAGCAGCGAGGGACAGGTCTTTTATGGCTACACCTTC. It yields the protein CASSEGQVFYGYTF. The J gene is TRBJ1-2, the V gene TRBV5-6, with 8 bases matching TRBD1. The germline V gene has CDR1 SGHDT and CDR2 YYEEEE. Trimming removed 4 bases from V and 5 bases from J; junction bases left unmatched: 7. The CDR3 has 14 amino acids. Together with reference TRBV5-6 and TRBJ1-2, the CDR3 gives the full variable domain: DAGVTQSPTHLIKTRGQQVTLRCSPKSGHDTVSWYQQALGQGPQFIFQYYEEEERQRGNFPDRFSGHQFPNYSSELNVNALLLGDSALYLCASSEGQVFYGYTFGSGTRLTVV.

This clone occurred a few times. The chain joins TRBV6-1 to TRBJ1-4, with unresolved D. Trimming cost V 0 bases and J 2 bases, with 10 bases left between them. CDR3 length equals 16 residues. The germline CDR1 and CDR2 sequences are MNHNS and SASEGT. The CDR3 region has the DNA TGTGCCAGCAGTGAAGCAGGAGTGACCACTAATGAAAAACTGTTTTTT. It yields the protein CASSEAGVTTNEKLFF.

This clone was observed once. J is TRBJ2-1 and V is TRBV27; D gene unclear. Between the trimmed V and J ends, which lost 4 bases and 7 bases, there was a span of 23 bases. The CDR3 spans 17 residues. CDR1 MNHEY and CDR2 SMNVEV come from the germline V gene (reference sequence). CDR3 nucleotides: TGTGCCAGCAGTTCCCTCGCCGCCCCGCGAATCTGGAATGAGCAGTTCTTC. Its translation: CASSSLAAPRIWNEQFF.

This clone came up once. J is TRBJ1-1 and V is TRBV27; D unclear. CDR1 and CDR2 (germline): MNHEY, SMNVEV (reference sequence). This CDR3 is 14 amino acids long. Trimming took 5 bases from V and 4 from J, leaving 14 bases between them. CDR3 amino acids: CASSPGLGTTEAFF. The CDR3 bases are TGTGCCAGCAGTCCTGGCCTTGGTACCACTGAAGCTTTCTTT.

This CDR3 reads CASSLRRGGGRYNEQFF. The DNA for the CDR3 is TGTGCCAGCAGCTTAAGGCGGGGCGGAGGCCGGTACAATGAGCAGTTCTTC. J is TRBJ2-1 and V is TRBV7-8, with D possibly TRBD2 on 6 matching bases. Germline-derived CDR1 and CDR2 are SGHVS and FQNEAQ. With 2 bases removed from V and 4 bases from J, the gap between germline ends came to 18 bases. This CDR3 is built from 17 residues.

This clone was detected only once. This rearrangement joins TRBV6-5 to TRBJ2-7; 7 bases line up with TRBD2. With V trimmed by 5 bases and J by 2 bases, 6 bases remained unmatched. Looked up from germline, CDR1 is MNHEY and CDR2 is SVGAGI. The CDR3 length is 14 residues. CDR3 sequence (DNA): TGTGCCAGCAGTAAGCCGACTAGCCCCTACGAGCAGTACTTC. It translates to CASSKPTSPYEQYF.

The J gene is TRBJ1-6, the V gene TRBV11-2, with D tentatively TRBD1 (5 bases). Between the trimmed V and J ends, which lost 0 bases and 11 bases, there was a span of 17 bases. Germline assignment: CDR1 SGHAT and CDR2 FQNNGV. The CDR3 is 16 amino acids. CDR3 protein: CASSLDSWGVGAPLHF. For the CDR3, the DNA is TGTGCCAGCAGCTTAGACTCGTGGGGGGTCGGGGCACCCCTCCACTTT.

This chain joins TRBV5-1 and TRBJ2-3; D remains unclear. The V end lost 0 bases, the J end lost 0 bases, and 11 bases lay between the germline ends. This CDR3 contains 16 residues. Germline CDR1 is SGHRS and CDR2 is YFSETQ. The CDR3 sequence is CASSLVGGRSTDTQYF. The CDR3 DNA reads as TGCGCCAGCAGCTTGGTGGGCGGACGGAGCACAGATACGCAGTATTTT.

This sequence joins TRBV19 and TRBJ2-7, with D possibly TRBD2 on 5 matching bases. The germline V gene has CDR1 LNHDA and CDR2 SQIVND (reference sequence). V lost 5 bases, J lost 3 bases, and 11 bases lay in between. The CDR3 sequence is 13 residues long. CDR3 protein: CASSPLGIYEQYF. Written as DNA, the CDR3 is TGTGCCAGTAGTCCCCTCGGGATCTACGAGCAGTACTTC.

The CDR3: CASRPSGVYNEQFF. CDR3 in DNA: TGCGCCAGCAGGCCTAGCGGGGTCTACAATGAGCAGTTCTTC. V usage is TRBV10-2 and J usage is TRBJ2-1; 9 positions agree with TRBD2. The J segment lost 3 bases and the V segment lost 6 bases, leaving 3 bases of the junction unmatched. Looked up from germline, CDR1 is WSHSY and CDR2 is SAAADI. This CDR3 is 14 amino acids long.

This chain joins TRBV29-1 and TRBJ2-3, with 13 bases that match TRBD2. The germline V gene encodes CDR1 SQVTM and CDR2 ANQGSEA. V gave up 0 bases and J gave up 2 bases; unmatched junction bases: 17. The CDR3 totals 21 residues. For the CDR3, the DNA is TGCAGCGTTGAAGATCCGACCCATACTAGCGGGAGGGCCCATACCACAGATACGCAGTATTTT. As protein: CSVEDPTHTSGRAHTTDTQYF.

The chain recombines TRBV5-4 with TRBJ1-2, with TRBD1 identical over 8 bases. Germline V gene lookup returns CDR1 SGHNT and CDR2 YYREEE (reference sequence). The CDR3 runs to 13 residues. V lost 4 bases, J lost 8 bases, and 7 bases stayed unmatched. CDR3 coding DNA: TGTGCCAGCAGCCTCTCACAGGGGGAGGGCTACACCTTC. It yields the protein CASSLSQGEGYTF.

V gene TRBV29-1 combines with J gene TRBJ1-1; possibly TRBD1 for D (5 bases). V was pared by 7 bases and J by 2 bases, with 11 bases between. Germline V gives CDR1 SQVTM, CDR2 ANQGSEA. This CDR3 is 12 amino acids long. The CDR3: CSARQTNTEAFF. CDR3 bases: TGCAGCGCCAGACAGACCAACACTGAAGCTTTCTTT.